These 29 T cell receptor beta chains were sequenced from one sample in a study of cytomegalovirus exposure and HLA in healthy donors. Primers: 60 Vbeta forward and 13 Jbeta reverse. Profiled with immunoSEQ multiplex PCR; TCRdb holds only in-frame clones, not every one. The sample holds some 160,000 clones, roughly three quarters seen once. Source material: PBMCs. These receptors were taken from a woman aged 40 to 50 in good health and CMV-seronegative.

This clone has more than one count but fewer than ten. This sequence joins TRBV28 and TRBJ1-6, with 9 positions matching TRBD1. V was pared by 6 bases and J by 9 bases, with 9 bases of the junction left unmatched. CDR1 and CDR2 from the germline V gene are MDHEN and SYDVKM. The CDR3 loop spans 15 amino acids. The CDR3 sequence is CASRTTGGVRSPLHF. CDR3 DNA: TGTGCCAGCAGAACTACAGGGGGCGTACGTTCACCCCTCCACTTT.

The genes are TRBV7-8 and TRBJ1-1; 10 bases align to TRBD1. Germline V CDR1 and CDR2: SGHVS, FQNEAQ. The CDR3 is 15 amino acids. The J segment lost 7 bases and the V segment lost 0 bases, leaving 5 bases of the junction unmatched. Written as DNA, the CDR3 is TGTGCCAGCAGCTTAGCGGGACAGGGGTACGGTGAAGCTTTCTTT. The encoded protein is CASSLAGQGYGEAFF.

The chain joins TRBV29-1 to TRBJ2-7; D remains unclear. Trimming removed 4 bases from V and 2 bases from J, with 9 bases in between. Germline CDR1 SQVTM, CDR2 ANQGSEA. This CDR3 spans 12 amino acids. The CDR3 loop reads CSVGAATYEQYF. In DNA form, the CDR3 reads TGCAGCGTTGGGGCCGCCACCTACGAGCAGTACTTC.

The V gene is TRBV28, the J gene TRBJ1-2; the D is unclear. Trimming left V 5 bases short and J 5 bases short, with 21 bases between. The germline CDR1 and CDR2 sequences are MDHEN and SYDVKM. The CDR3 has 16 amino acids. For the CDR3, the DNA is TGTGCCAGCAGTCACACACGACCGGGGTCTAGTTATGGCTACACCTTC. This translates into CASSHTRPGSSYGYTF.

The chain is built from TRBV9 and TRBJ2-3; D might be TRBD2 (5 bases). CDR3 length: 15 residues. CDR1 and CDR2 (germline): SGDLS, YYNGEE. V was trimmed by 0 bases and J by 2 bases, leaving 10 bases between them. The CDR3 loop is CASSVAPGSTDTQYF. CDR3 bases: TGTGCCAGCAGCGTAGCTCCGGGGTCCACAGATACGCAGTATTTT.

This chain connects TRBV5-4 to TRBJ2-3; TRBD2 aligns across 14 bases. The CDR3 runs 17 residues. CDR1 and CDR2 from the germline V gene are SGHNT and YYREEE (reference sequence). Losses at the gene ends were 2 bases for V and 1 base for J; bases not matched to a gene: 3. This CDR3 reads CASSLGLAGGGTDTQYF. CDR3 nucleotide sequence: TGTGCCAGCAGCTTAGGACTAGCGGGGGGCGGCACAGATACGCAGTATTTT.

The sample holds one count of this clone. This sequence joins TRBV5-1 and TRBJ1-4; no clear D. V lost 4 bases, J lost 0 bases, and 10 bases lay in between. The CDR3 length is 15 residues. The germline V gene encodes CDR1 SGHRS and CDR2 YFSETQ. CDR3 amino acids: CASSDRRATNEKLFF. In nucleotides, the CDR3 is TGCGCCAGCAGCGATCGACGGGCAACTAATGAAAAACTGTTTTTT.

The chain employs TRBV18 and TRBJ1-1; D is perhaps TRBD1 (6 bases). This CDR3 region has 16 residues. In germline, CDR1 is KGHSH, CDR2 LQKENI. V lost 4 bases to trimming and J lost 1 base, with 16 bases between them. CDR3 sequence: CASSQSQGSANTEAFF. In DNA, the CDR3 is TGTGCCAGCTCACAGAGCCAGGGGTCGGCGAACACTGAAGCTTTCTTT.

This rearrangement joins TRBV5-1 to TRBJ2-7, with 7 nucleotides matching TRBD1. Germline V lookup: CDR1 SGHRS, CDR2 YFSETQ. J lost 7 bases, V lost 8 bases, and 9 bases had no gene match. The CDR3 totals 12 residues. CDR3 coding DNA: TGCGCCAGTCGTAACGACAGGGAAGAGCAGTACTTC. Translated: CASRNDREEQYF.

Only one count was recorded for this clone. The gene calls are TRBV18 and TRBJ2-6; D is unclear. CDR1 and CDR2 from the germline V gene are KGHSH and LQKENI. Trimming took 10 bases from V and 1 from J, leaving 14 bases between them. The CDR3 sequence is 15 residues long. The CDR3 nucleotides read TGTGCCACTCACCTCGTGGCATCTGGGGCCAACGTCCTGACTTTC. Amino acid sequence: CATHLVASGANVLTF.

The chain uses TRBV9 and TRBJ2-3; TRBD2 matches at 7 bases. Per germline, CDR1 SGDLS and CDR2 YYNGEE. The trim removed 3 bases at V and 6 bases at J, leaving 10 bases unmatched. The CDR3 runs to 15 residues. The CDR3: CASSASGDGVDTQYF. CDR3 coding DNA: TGTGCCAGCAGCGCGAGCGGGGATGGGGTGGATACGCAGTATTTT.

CDR3 residues: CASSPRGRNEKLFF. In nucleotides, the CDR3 is TGCGCCAGCAGTCCCAGGGGGCGCAATGAAAAACTGTTTTTT. The chain recombines TRBV5-1 with TRBJ1-4; 8 bases are a match to TRBD1. CDR1 and CDR2 from the germline V gene are SGHRS and YFSETQ. The CDR3 covers 14 residues. V trimming: 5 bases; J trimming: 5 bases; junction bases outside the gene matches: 5.

A few counts support this clone. The rearrangement joins TRBV10-1 to TRBJ2-3, with D possibly being TRBD2 (5 bases). Trimming cost V 5 bases and J 0 bases, with 12 bases left between them. The CDR3 is made up of 15 amino acids. Germline loops: CDR1 WNHNN, CDR2 SYGVQD (reference sequence). CDR3 DNA sequence: TGCGCCAGCAGTCCCCGAAGGACTAGCACAGATACGCAGTATTTT. The encoded protein is CASSPRRTSTDTQYF.

J is TRBJ2-7 and V is TRBV10-1, with no clear D. The V end was cut by 0 bases, the J end by 0 bases, with 3 bases between. There are 13 residues in the CDR3. The germline V gene encodes CDR1 WNHNN and CDR2 SYGVQD (reference sequence). This CDR3 is CASSESYSYEQYF. CDR3 bases: TGCGCCAGCAGTGAGTCTTACTCCTACGAGCAGTACTTC.

The V call is TRBV2, the J call TRBJ1-5; D is ambiguous. Trimming took 0 bases from V and 4 from J, leaving 13 bases between them. The CDR3 runs 16 residues. CDR1 and CDR2 from the germline V gene are SNHLY and FYNNEI. Here the CDR3 reads CASSEALAGWNQPQHF. CDR3 bases: TGTGCCAGCAGTGAAGCGCTCGCGGGCTGGAATCAGCCCCAGCATTTT.

This clone was detected only a few times. For the CDR3, the DNA is TGCGCCAGCAGCTTGGGACAGAGCTCCTACAATGAGCAGTTCTTC. Translation gives CASSLGQSSYNEQFF. V gene TRBV5-1 combines with J gene TRBJ2-1, with D maybe TRBD1 (5 bases). Germline V gene data show CDR1 as SGHRS and CDR2 as YFSETQ. The CDR3 covers 15 residues. With 0 bases removed from V and 0 bases from J, the gap between germline ends came to 7 bases.

The V gene is TRBV5-1, the J gene TRBJ1-5, with D hard to call. The CDR3 totals 14 residues. The germline V gene encodes CDR1 SGHRS and CDR2 YFSETQ. Trimming removed 1 base from V and 2 bases from J, with 7 bases in between. The CDR3 coding sequence is TGCGCCAGCAGCTTGTATTATGGCAATCAGCCCCAGCATTTT. Amino acids: CASSLYYGNQPQHF.

The chain is built from TRBV2 and TRBJ2-7, with TRBD2 matching over 8 bases. This CDR3 has 15 amino acids. V was pared by 2 bases and J by 3 bases, with 6 bases of the junction left unmatched. CDR1 SNHLY and CDR2 FYNNEI come from the germline V gene. CDR3 region: CASSESSGDIYEQYF. The DNA of the CDR3 is TGTGCCAGCAGTGAAAGTAGCGGGGATATCTACGAGCAGTACTTC.

This clone was seen a single time. Written as DNA, the CDR3 is TGTGCCAGCACCTGGGGGACAGGCCTTCGGACCCAGTACTTC. Amino acids: CASTWGTGLRTQYF. This chain uses TRBV7-9 with TRBJ2-5; TRBD1 matches at 8 bases. This CDR3 contains 14 residues. The germline CDR1 and CDR2 sequences are SEHNR and FQNEAQ (reference sequence). After removal of 7 bases from V and 7 bases from J, the junction contained 11 bases not matched to a gene.

V gene TRBV9 combines with J gene TRBJ2-2, with 8 bases matching TRBD1. The length of the CDR3 is 16 residues. The ends lost 4 bases at V and 1 base at J; junction bases unmatched: 6. Germline lookup yields CDR1 SGDLS and CDR2 YYNGEE. The CDR3: CASSLRTGMNTGELFF. The DNA for the CDR3 is TGTGCCAGCAGCCTTAGGACAGGGATGAACACCGGGGAGCTGTTTTTT.

The V gene is TRBV4-1, the J gene TRBJ1-5; unclear D gene. Trimming stripped 5 bases from V and 3 bases from J, with 14 bases between. Per germline, CDR1 MGHRA and CDR2 YSYEKL. The CDR3 sequence is 15 residues long. The CDR3 DNA reads TGCGCCAGCAGCTATGACGGACTAAACAATCAGCCCCAGCATTTT. It specifies CASSYDGLNNQPQHF.

This clone was observed a handful of times. The chain has TRBV5-4 and TRBJ1-1; TRBD1 matches 10 bases. This CDR3 has 16 amino acids. Unmatched junction bases numbered 6, after V lost 0 bases and J lost 4 bases. Germline assignment: CDR1 SGHNT and CDR2 YYREEE (reference sequence). DNA for the CDR3: TGTGCCAGCAGCTTGGGGGTGGGACAGGGGAGCACTGAAGCTTTCTTT. The encoded protein is CASSLGVGQGSTEAFF.

This sequence joins TRBV6-6 and TRBJ1-4; TRBD1 matches 9 bases. Trimming took 7 bases from V and 4 from J; bases not matched to a gene: 4. This CDR3 is 14 amino acids long. Germline values: CDR1 MNHNY, CDR2 SVGAGI (reference sequence). CDR3 amino acids: CASNRDRVNEKLFF. CDR3 DNA: TGTGCCAGCAACCGGGACAGGGTTAATGAAAAACTGTTTTTT.

This chain connects TRBV5-1 to TRBJ1-1; 7 bases agree with TRBD1. The germline V gene has CDR1 SGHRS and CDR2 YFSETQ. J was trimmed by 5 bases and V by 2 bases; bases with no gene match: 9. The length of the CDR3 is 15 residues. CDR3 DNA: TGCGCCAGCAGCTTAGTCCCCTACAGGGGAACTGAAGCTTTCTTT. It translates to CASSLVPYRGTEAFF.

V is TRBV11-3 and J is TRBJ2-1; D is uncertain. V was pared by 0 bases and J by 5 bases, with 8 bases between. The germline V gene encodes CDR1 SGHNT and CDR2 YENEEA. This CDR3 is 14 amino acids long. The CDR3: CASSLDGQNNEQFF. In nucleotides, the CDR3 is TGTGCCAGCAGCTTAGATGGTCAGAACAATGAGCAGTTCTTC.

The V gene is TRBV6-6, the J gene TRBJ1-2; D is unclear. This CDR3 is built from 14 residues. V dropped 0 bases and J dropped 4 bases, with 9 bases sitting between them. Germline assignment: CDR1 MNHNY and CDR2 SVGAGI (reference sequence). In DNA, the CDR3 is TGTGCCAGCAGTTACTCGTTACGTAGCTATGGCTACACCTTC. It is translated as CASSYSLRSYGYTF.

This rearrangement joins TRBV19 to TRBJ1-3, with D maybe TRBD1 (6 bases). Germline lookup yields CDR1 LNHDA and CDR2 SQIVND (reference sequence). V was trimmed by 1 base and J by 3 bases, leaving 13 bases between them. The CDR3 is made up of 16 amino acids. The CDR3 DNA is TGTGCCAGTAGTATAGCAACCAGGGGAATTGGAAACACCATATATTTT. It codes for CASSIATRGIGNTIYF.

The rearrangement links TRBV6-1 to TRBJ2-7; 12 bases map to TRBD2. This CDR3 is 14 amino acids long. Trimming took 7 bases from V and 5 from J; bases not matched to a gene: 6. Germline V gene data show CDR1 as MNHNS and CDR2 as SASEGT. The CDR3 is CASTRLAGVHEQYF. The CDR3 bases are TGTGCCAGCACCCGACTAGCGGGAGTCCACGAGCAGTACTTC.

This clone was detected a few times. The chain recombines TRBV2 with TRBJ2-1, with 8 bases that match TRBD2. Looked up from germline, CDR1 is SNHLY and CDR2 is FYNNEI. V shed 6 bases, J shed 7 bases, and the junction held 5 bases outside the gene matches. The CDR3 loop spans 13 amino acids. The CDR3 DNA reads as TGTGCCAGCAGGAGGACTAGCTTGAATGAGCAGTTCTTC. It encodes CASRRTSLNEQFF. The variable domain in full, completed from reference TRBV2 and TRBJ2-1, reads EPEVTQTPSHQVTQMGQEVILRCVPISNHLYFYWYRQILGQKVEFLVSFYNNEISEKSEIFDDQFSVERPDGSNFTLKIRSTKLEDSAMYFCASRRTSLNEQFFGPGTRLTVL.